This T cell receptor (beta chain) emerged from a study of cytomegalovirus exposure and HLA in healthy donors. The CDR3 contains 18 residues. J lost 0 bases, V lost 5 bases, and 7 bases had no gene match. Germline V gene lookup returns CDR1 SEHNR and CDR2 FQNEAQ (reference sequence). General observations from the study: As confirmed in vitro, three CMV-associated chains were specific for CMV antigens. Cytomegalovirus association was assigned to approximately 160 TCR beta chains.

The PCR contained 60 Vbeta and 13 Jbeta primers. Assay: immunoSEQ multiplex PCR; the TCRdb copy retains only in-frame clones and omits some. The repertoire consists of some 220,000 clones, with roughly 84% occurring once and the leading ten covering roughly 0.24%. With regard to this clone: Its antigen is not identified.

The genes are TRBV7-9 and TRBJ2-3, with 14 positions matching TRBD2. Sequencing was done on a sample of PBMCs. The source is a girl between 2 and 10 years old in good health and CMV-seronegative. The CDR3 sequence is CASSPRTSGGFSTDTQYF. The CDR3 DNA reads TGTGCCAGCAGCCCTCGGACTAGCGGGGGGTTTAGCACAGATACGCAGTATTTT. Complete variable domain (other parts from reference TRBV7-9 and TRBJ2-3): DTGVSQNPRHKITKRGQNVTFRCDPISEHNRLYWYRQTLGQGPEFLTYFQNEAQLEKSRLLSDRFSAERPKGSFSTLEIQRTEQGDSAMYLCASSPRTSGGFSTDTQYFGPGTRLTVL.